Described below is a single TCR beta chain sequence and its context. What it recognizes is unknown. The data derive from a study of OX40 agonist ivuxolimab in advanced cancers. Across the whole study: The dose-escalation cohort had hepatocellular carcinoma, melanoma, renal cell or head and neck cancer. General study points: Nonresponders, in some cases, also had low normalized T-cell clonal expansion. Both CD4+ and CD8+ T cell populations in blood had undergone clonal expansion by week 6 at 0.1 to 3.0 mg/kg.

The data were produced by immunoSEQ multiplex PCR, yet TCRdb's version contains in-frame clones alone and is incomplete. The repertoire holds 10,000 to 14,000 clones, with nearly 85% as singletons. V lost 1 base, J lost 4 bases, and 11 bases lay in between. The germline CDR1 and CDR2 sequences are SEHNR and FQNEAQ (reference sequence). This CDR3 is built from 14 residues. This sequence was found in an adult with an advanced solid tumor such as melanoma, head and neck, liver or kidney cancer. Sequencing used CD4+ or CD8+ T cells sorted from blood, obtained in a trial of the OX40 agonist ivuxolimab. The genes are TRBV7-9 and TRBJ2-7, with D uncertain. This CDR3 reads CASSLELSPYEQYF. CDR3 DNA sequence: TGTGCCAGCAGCTTAGAACTGAGCCCATACGAGCAGTACTTC.